Detailed here is one T cell receptor (beta chain). The sample is drawn from a study of shared clonotypes between healthy human individuals. Libraries were prepared by immunoSEQ multiplex PCR; TCRdb keeps only in-frame clonotypes and omits some of them. The table lists over 850,000 clones, around 82% of them singletons. The CDR3 runs 13 residues. Germline CDR1 reads SQVTM; CDR2 reads ANQGSEA. Trimming took 4 bases from V and 1 from J, leaving 8 bases between them. V usage is TRBV29-1 and J usage is TRBJ1-5; D is possibly TRBD1 (5 bases). What was sequenced was memory CD4+ T cells from PBMCs. Subset here: CD45RA-negative fraction. The sequence was collected from a man aged 18 to 30 in good health. Some clones in this sample may be carry-over from other donors' samples. The CDR3 spells CSVAGQSNQPQHF. The CDR3, as DNA: TGCAGCGTTGCAGGGCAAAGCAATCAGCCCCAGCATTTT.